These 6 T cell receptor beta chains share one sample of origin, sequenced in a study of T cell responses to AZD1222 COVID-19 vaccine (dated by TCRdb to the early 2020s). Preparation of the library involved the immunoSEQ multiplex PCR assay. Drawn from immuneACCESS, this table holds only the in-frame rearrangements with V and J called that TCRdb kept. Clones are partly lost; checked studies trace under half to an unresolved V gene and leave the rest unexplained. This sample has 150,000 to 200,000 clones in its table, and roughly 92% of those were observed once. Around 2.5% of the sample comes from the top ten. The label giving this sample's time point can be read as: baseline before first vaccination. The sequencing here drew on peripheral blood, taken on day 0 of AZD1222 vaccination. These receptors were taken from an adult in good health.

This chain uses TRBV9 with TRBJ2-2; possible D gene TRBD2, 6 bases. Trimming removed 0 bases at V and 8 bases at J, with 17 bases between. The CDR3 length is 16 residues. Germline V CDR1 and CDR2: SGDLS, YYNGEE. For the CDR3, the DNA is TGTGCCAGCAGCGTAGGTTCCGGGGCCGGGAGAGGGGAGCTGTTTTTT. Its protein is CASSVGSGAGRGELFF.

The rearrangement uses TRBV24-1 and TRBJ1-3, with D hard to call. Trimming pared 8 bases from V and 2 bases from J, leaving 12 bases between. This CDR3 has 14 amino acids. Germline V gene lookup returns CDR1 KGHDR and CDR2 SFDVKD. CDR3 nucleotides: TGTGCCACCATGAGGTCCTGGGCTGGAAACACCATATATTTT. Translating it yields CATMRSWAGNTIYF.

As DNA, the CDR3 is TGTGCCAGCAGCCCCGAGGACGGACAGGGAGGGACTAATGAAAAACTGTTTTTT. Its translation is CASSPEDGQGGTNEKLFF. The chain carries TRBV9 and TRBJ1-4; 8 bases agree with TRBD1. V gave up 4 bases and J gave up 2 bases; unmatched junction bases: 13. CDR1 and CDR2 from the germline V gene are SGDLS and YYNGEE. The CDR3 runs 18 residues.

The chain carries TRBV7-9 and TRBJ1-1, with 9 bases lining up with TRBD1. The J segment lost 3 bases and the V segment lost 5 bases, leaving 7 bases of the junction unmatched. The germline V gene encodes CDR1 SEHNR and CDR2 FQNEAQ (reference sequence). There are 15 residues in the CDR3. The CDR3 sequence: CASSLRDRAYTEAFF. For the CDR3, the DNA is TGTGCCAGCAGCCTCCGGGACAGGGCGTACACTGAAGCTTTCTTT.

The chain recombines TRBV6-1 with TRBJ1-2, with 7 bases matching TRBD1. This CDR3 spans 16 amino acids. Germline values: CDR1 MNHNS, CDR2 SASEGT. J lost 0 bases, V lost 2 bases, and 6 bases had no gene match. The CDR3 nucleotides are TGTGCCAGCAGTGAAAGGGGGCGACCTCCTAACTATGGCTACACCTTC. Protein sequence: CASSERGRPPNYGYTF.

The rearrangement links TRBV10-3 to TRBJ1-3; D remains unclear. CDR3 size: 13 residues. Trimming left V 7 bases short and J 2 bases short, with 9 bases between. The germline gives CDR1 ENHRY, CDR2 SYGVKD. The CDR3 bases are TGTGCCATCAAGCAGGAGGCTGGAAACACCATATATTTT. Translation gives CAIKQEAGNTIYF.